These 17 T cell receptor beta chains share one sample of origin, sequenced in a study of Ad26.COV2.S vaccination and SARS-CoV-2 variants. Clones were read by immunoSEQ multiplex PCR, and TCRdb kept only the in-frame ones, dropping some. The sample includes some 270,000 clones, roughly 85% of them seen just once. Treatment defined: about 20 received Ad26.COV2.S at low or high dose, single or two shots; about 5 received placebo; per-sample allocation not given. On day 63 after the first injection, vaccine and placebo recipients gave samples. The sequenced sample was peripheral blood, obtained in a trial of Ad26.COV2.S vaccine versus placebo. These receptors originate from a person between 18 and 59 years old who received the Ad26.COV2.S COVID-19 vaccine or a placebo.

The rearrangement joins TRBV5-6 to TRBJ2-7; 8 nucleotides line up with TRBD2. There are 17 residues in the CDR3. V gave up 0 bases and J gave up 7 bases; unmatched junction bases: 15. Germline CDR1 SGHDT, CDR2 YYEEEE. CDR3 in DNA: TGTGCCAGCAGCTTGGTAGCGGGACCATTTACTTGGGGGGAGCAGTACGTC. Its protein product is CASSLVAGPFTWGEQYV.

As to this clone: Compared with germline, one end of the junction differs, possibly owing to a read error. V is TRBV5-1 and J is TRBJ1-1; D remains ambiguous. Germline-derived CDR1 and CDR2 are SGHRS and YFSETQ. The CDR3 has 14 residues. CDR3 nucleotide sequence: TGCGCCAGCAGCTTGCAACCGCCGAACCCTGAAGCTTTCTTT. Translated: CASSLQPPNPEAFF.

This sequence joins TRBV3-1 (or the pseudogene TRBV3-2) and TRBJ2-2; no clear D. From germline, CDR1 is LGHDT and CDR2 YNNKEL (reference sequence). The CDR3 loop spans 14 amino acids. V lost 4 bases, J lost 5 bases, and 11 bases lay in between. CDR3 in DNA: TGTGCCAGCAGCCGTTATGACGGGACCGGGGAGCTGTTTTTT. It codes for CASSRYDGTGELFF.

The sample holds a few counts of this clone. The chain combines TRBV27 with TRBJ2-7, with D unclear. The V end was cut by 6 bases, the J end by 0 bases, with 6 bases between. From germline, CDR1 is MNHEY and CDR2 SMNVEV (reference sequence). The CDR3 totals 12 residues. CDR3: CASRRSSYEQYF. The CDR3 region has the DNA TGTGCCAGCAGACGCAGCTCCTACGAGCAGTACTTC.

V and J are TRBV7-2 and TRBJ1-2; 10 bases map to TRBD1. The junction had 4 bases not matched to a gene; V was cut back by 6 bases and J by 3 bases. Looked up from germline, CDR1 is SGHTA and CDR2 is FQGNSA. The CDR3 contains 14 residues. CDR3 bases: TGTGCCAGCAGGAGGACAGGGGGGGACTATGGCTACACCTTC. This translates into CASRRTGGDYGYTF. The full variable domain, its missing parts supplied by reference TRBV7-2 and TRBJ1-2, is GAGVSQSPSNKVTEKGKDVELRCDPISGHTALYWYRQSLGQGLEFLIYFQGNSAPDKSGLPSDRFSAERTGGSVSTLTIQRTQQEDSAVYLCASRRTGGDYGYTFGSGTRLTVV.

The chain employs TRBV19 and TRBJ1-5, with 8 bases identical to TRBD1. V was pared by 6 bases and J by 0 bases, with 7 bases of the junction left unmatched. The CDR3 spans 16 residues. CDR1 and CDR2 (germline): LNHDA, SQIVND (reference sequence). CDR3: CASSRGQGNSNQPQHF. The DNA of the CDR3 is TGTGCCAGTAGCAGAGGACAGGGTAATAGCAATCAGCCCCAGCATTTT.

This clone was observed a few times. The CDR3 region is CASSYSSAGGYEQYV. The CDR3 DNA sequence: TGTGCCAGCAGTTACTCGAGCGCGGGGGGCTACGAGCAGTACGTC. V usage is TRBV6-2 or TRBV6-3 and J usage is TRBJ2-7; TRBD2 matches at 8 bases. V was pared by 0 bases and J by 3 bases, with 4 bases of the junction left unmatched. This CDR3 is 15 amino acids long. The germline V gene encodes CDR1 MNHEY and CDR2 SVGEGT.

This chain links TRBV6-5 with TRBJ2-3; 8 bases fit TRBD1. Germline V gene data show CDR1 as MNHEY and CDR2 as SVGAGI. V trimming: 0 bases; J trimming: 3 bases; junction bases outside the gene matches: 2. CDR3 length: 15 residues. The CDR3 sequence is CASSYSTGVTDTQYF. Written as DNA, the CDR3 is TGTGCCAGCAGTTACTCGACAGGGGTTACAGATACGCAGTATTTT.

The chain recombines TRBV7-8 with TRBJ2-7; no firm D call. Trimming shortened V by 6 bases and J by 5 bases, and 26 bases separated the two germline ends. The CDR3 runs to 17 residues. Germline V gives CDR1 SGHVS, CDR2 FQNEAQ. CDR3 nucleotide sequence: TGTGCCAGCAGTTTTACCGGTGCCCCGCGAAGAGGCCACGAGCAGTACTTC. This encodes CASSFTGAPRRGHEQYF.

This chain links TRBV9 with TRBJ2-3; D is uncertain. Trimming removed 3 bases from V and 6 bases from J, with 11 bases in between. This CDR3 is built from 13 residues. Germline-derived CDR1 and CDR2 are SGDLS and YYNGEE. The CDR3 region has the DNA TGTGCCAGCAGCGGAAATGATGGGGATACGCAGTATTTT. Translated, it gives CASSGNDGDTQYF.

The chain couples TRBV5-1 to TRBJ2-1, with D maybe TRBD1 (7 bases). CDR1 is SGHRS, CDR2 YFSETQ, per germline. V was cut by 4 bases and J by 3 bases, with 14 bases left in between. CDR3 length: 15 amino acids. The CDR3 nucleotides read TGCGCCAGCAGCACGGCGGGACAGTTCTACAATGAGCAGTTCTTC. It is translated as CASSTAGQFYNEQFF.

The V call is TRBV14, the J call TRBJ1-2; D remains ambiguous. Germline assignment: CDR1 SGHDN and CDR2 FVKESK. CDR3 size: 14 residues. The ends were cut back, 3 bases at V and 4 bases at J, with 12 bases in the middle. CDR3 nucleotides: TGTGCCAGCAGCCAGGCCCCCATCACCTATGGCTACACCTTC. Protein product: CASSQAPITYGYTF.

The rearrangement links TRBV6-1 to TRBJ2-3; D unresolved. V gave up 8 bases and J gave up 3 bases, with 9 bases separating them. Germline lookup yields CDR1 MNHNS and CDR2 SASEGT. CDR3 length: 12 amino acids. This chain's CDR3 is CASSFPTDTQYF. As DNA, the CDR3 is TGTGCCAGCTCTTTTCCGACAGATACGCAGTATTTT.

The chain recombines TRBV11-2 with TRBJ2-3, with D possibly TRBD2 on 5 matching bases. Germline V CDR1 and CDR2: SGHAT, FQNNGV. V was cut by 5 bases and J by 0 bases, with 15 bases left in between. The CDR3 covers 16 residues. CDR3 DNA: TGTGCCAGCAGCCATTACATGACTACTAGCACAGATACGCAGTATTTT. Protein: CASSHYMTTSTDTQYF.

This chain connects TRBV6-6 to TRBJ1-1, with D possibly TRBD1 on 6 matching bases. V was shortened by 6 bases and J by 1 base, with 15 bases between the two germline ends. Germline-derived CDR1 and CDR2 are MNHNY and SVGAGI (reference sequence). The CDR3 spans 15 residues. The CDR3 DNA reads TGTGCCAGCAGGCCATTCAGGGGCCAGAACACTGAAGCTTTCTTT. It specifies CASRPFRGQNTEAFF.

In DNA form, the CDR3 reads TGTGCCAGCAGTTATCGTGGCGGATATATGACCGGGGAGCTGTTTTTT. Its translation: CASSYRGGYMTGELFF. V usage is TRBV6-5 and J usage is TRBJ2-2; D is unresolved. CDR3 length: 16 residues. V was clipped by 3 bases and J by 5 bases, with 16 bases between them. The germline CDR1 and CDR2 sequences are MNHEY and SVGAGI.

The CDR3 reads CASSQLAGWVTGELFF. The DNA for the CDR3 is TGTGCCAGCAGCCAACTAGCGGGGTGGGTCACCGGGGAGCTGTTTTTT. This chain connects TRBV3-1 (or the pseudogene TRBV3-2) to TRBJ2-2, with 9 bases fitting TRBD2. V lost 2 bases and J lost 4; bases outside the gene matches: 5. CDR1 is LGHDT, CDR2 YNNKEL, per germline (reference sequence). CDR3 length: 16 amino acids.